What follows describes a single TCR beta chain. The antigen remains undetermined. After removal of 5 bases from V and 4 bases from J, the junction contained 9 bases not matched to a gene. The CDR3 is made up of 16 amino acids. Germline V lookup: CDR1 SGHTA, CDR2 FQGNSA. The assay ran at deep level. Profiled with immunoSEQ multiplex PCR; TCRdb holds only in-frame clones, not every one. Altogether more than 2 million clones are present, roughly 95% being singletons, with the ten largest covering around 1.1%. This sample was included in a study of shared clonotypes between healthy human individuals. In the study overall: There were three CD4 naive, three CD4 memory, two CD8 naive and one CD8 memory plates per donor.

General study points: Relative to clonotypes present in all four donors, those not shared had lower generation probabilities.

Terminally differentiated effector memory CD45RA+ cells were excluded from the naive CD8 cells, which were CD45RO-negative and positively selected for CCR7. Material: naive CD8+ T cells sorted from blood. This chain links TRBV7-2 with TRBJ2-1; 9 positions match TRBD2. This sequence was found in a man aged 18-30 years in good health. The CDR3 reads CASSPAGGEAYNEQFF. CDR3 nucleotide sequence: TGTGCCAGCAGCCCGGCGGGAGGGGAAGCATACAATGAGCAGTTCTTC.